This T cell receptor beta chain derives from a study of blood T cell repertoires in COVID-19. This CDR3 region has 13 residues. Germline loops: CDR1 LNHNV, CDR2 YYDKDF (reference sequence). Trimming took off 1 base at V and 8 bases at J, with 11 bases between the two ends. Authors' analysis steps: The assay estimated nucleated cells by amplifying reference gene primers. Data came from immunoSEQ multiplex PCR; TCRdb stores just in-frame clones and leaves some out. Clonal size and the V and J genes are those of that table, whereas D and trimming came from the DNA. The sample holds about 250,000 clones, 87% seen once.

The chain has TRBV15 and TRBJ1-1, with D unclear. The source of this sequence is a man aged 18 to 30 with active or convalescent COVID-19. What was sequenced was peripheral blood. This chain's CDR3 is CATSRVRGYEAFF. The DNA for the CDR3 is TGTGCCACCAGCAGAGTCCGGGGATACGAAGCTTTCTTT.